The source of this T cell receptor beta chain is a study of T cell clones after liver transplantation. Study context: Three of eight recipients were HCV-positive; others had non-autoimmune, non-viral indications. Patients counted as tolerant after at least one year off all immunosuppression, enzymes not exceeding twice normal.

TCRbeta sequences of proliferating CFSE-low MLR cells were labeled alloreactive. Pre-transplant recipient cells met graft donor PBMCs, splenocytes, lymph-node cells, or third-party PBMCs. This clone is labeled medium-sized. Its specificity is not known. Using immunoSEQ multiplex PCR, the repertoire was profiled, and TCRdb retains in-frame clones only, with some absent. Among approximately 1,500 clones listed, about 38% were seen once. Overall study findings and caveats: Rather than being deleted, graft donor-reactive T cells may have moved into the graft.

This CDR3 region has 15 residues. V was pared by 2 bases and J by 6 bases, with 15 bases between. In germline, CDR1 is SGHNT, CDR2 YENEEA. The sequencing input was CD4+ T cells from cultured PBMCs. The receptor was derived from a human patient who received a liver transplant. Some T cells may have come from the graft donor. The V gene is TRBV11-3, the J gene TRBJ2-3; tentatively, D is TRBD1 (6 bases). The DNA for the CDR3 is TGTGCCAGCAGCTTATTTTCAGGGGCCGTCGATACGCAGTATTTT. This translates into CASSLFSGAVDTQYF.